This T cell receptor beta chain stems from a study of beta chain features in type 1 diabetes. General study points: There were fewer insertions and more deletions at the VDJ junctions of type 1 diabetes patients. Whatever favoring of shorter templates PCR might show would apply equally to patients and controls. Shortening of TCRB CDR3s, moderate but significant, appeared in all four CD4+ subsets of Type 1 diabetes patients.

This clone occurred a few times. Its antigen is unknown. All of the sorted populations showed purity greater than 98%. The germline V gene has CDR1 KGHSH and CDR2 LQKENI. The CDR3 sequence is 17 residues long. Trimming took 6 bases from V and 0 from J; bases not matched to a gene: 9. Expressed TCRB transcripts were sequenced, since all the RNA that had been isolated was reverse transcribed. Repertoires were generated with immunoSEQ multiplex PCR, while TCRdb's copy carries only in-frame clones and drops some. The sample carries about 230,000 clones, 16% recorded once. The chain couples TRBV18 to TRBJ2-1; 9 bases are a match to TRBD2. The sample comprised naive CD4+ T cells from blood. The TCR sequence derives from a man in his thirties or forties with type 1 diabetes. The CDR3 DNA reads as TGTGCCAGCTCTCCGCGACTAGCGGCCAGCTCCTACAATGAGCAGTTCTTC. This gives the protein CASSPRLAASSYNEQFF.